Following are 29 T cell receptor beta chains from one sample sequenced in a study of graft-versus-host responses after intestinal transplantation. Their antigens are not known. This table comes from immunoSEQ multiplex PCR, and its TCRdb copy is limited to in-frame clones, with some not included. The sample consists of roughly 100,000 clones, 91% of them appearing once. The specimen was unstimulated CD4+ T cells sorted from spleen or lymph node cells, collected before transplant. The receptors shown here come from a human donor who was the organ donor for an intestinal transplant.

The V and J genes are TRBV4-1 and TRBJ2-2; 14 positions agree with TRBD2. The CDR3 length is 16 residues. Trimming removed 5 bases from V and 6 bases from J; junction bases left unmatched: 5. Looked up from germline, CDR1 is MGHRA and CDR2 is YSYEKL. CDR3 sequence (DNA): TGCGCCAGCAGCGGTCGACTAGCGGGGGGGCCCGGGGAGCTGTTTTTT. Its protein is CASSGRLAGGPGELFF.

The chain employs TRBV28 and TRBJ1-4; no firm D call. V lost 5 bases and J 7 bases, leaving 14 bases between the germline ends. This CDR3 has 14 residues. Per germline, CDR1 MDHEN and CDR2 SYDVKM. The CDR3 bases are TGTGCCAGCAGTAGATCCGGGAGAATTGAAAAACTGTTTTTT. Translating it yields CASSRSGRIEKLFF.

The chain employs TRBV7-6 and TRBJ2-7, with TRBD2 matching over 9 bases. There are 14 residues in the CDR3. J gave up 4 bases and V 5 bases, and 6 bases lay outside the gene matches. CDR1 SGHVS and CDR2 FNYEAQ come from the germline V gene. CDR3 DNA sequence: TGTGCCAGCAGCAAAGGGACTAGCCGGTACGAGCAGTACTTC. It translates to CASSKGTSRYEQYF.

The J gene is TRBJ2-1, the V gene TRBV5-1, with 9 bases matching TRBD2. The CDR3 sequence is 14 residues long. V lost 3 bases and J lost 6; bases outside the gene matches: 4. Germline CDR1 reads SGHRS; CDR2 reads YFSETQ. CDR3 nucleotides: TGCGCCAGCAGCTCCCCGGGACTAGCCAATGAGCAGTTCTTC. It encodes CASSSPGLANEQFF.

This clone was observed a few times. V usage is TRBV5-4 and J usage is TRBJ1-3; D ambiguous. Trimming shortened V by 0 bases and J by 0 bases, and 10 bases separated the two germline ends. Germline-derived CDR1 and CDR2 are SGHNT and YYREEE (reference sequence). This CDR3 contains 16 residues. The CDR3 protein is CASSLDGVNSGNTIYF. DNA of the CDR3: TGTGCCAGCAGCTTGGACGGAGTAAACTCTGGAAACACCATATATTTT.

The chain combines TRBV4-2 with TRBJ1-4; the D is unclear. CDR1 LGHNA and CDR2 YNFKEQ come from the germline V gene. Deletions cut 5 bases from V and 7 bases from J, with 11 bases between. This CDR3 has 13 amino acids. CDR3 sequence: CASSKTAGEKLFF. CDR3 in DNA: TGTGCCAGCAGCAAAACTGCAGGTGAAAAACTGTTTTTT.

V usage is TRBV4-1 and J usage is TRBJ2-4; 14 nucleotides line up with TRBD2. CDR3 length equals 15 residues. J lost 5 bases, V lost 4 bases, and 1 base had no gene match. From germline, CDR1 is MGHRA and CDR2 YSYEKL. The CDR3, as DNA: TGCGCCAGCAGCCGACTAGCGGGGGGGCAAAACATTCAGTACTTC. Encoded protein: CASSRLAGGQNIQYF.

The rearrangement joins TRBV5-1 to TRBJ2-3, with 8 bases matching TRBD2. CDR3 length: 15 amino acids. CDR1 SGHRS and CDR2 YFSETQ come from the germline V gene. Unmatched junction bases numbered 5, after V lost 5 bases and J lost 0 bases. The CDR3 here is CASRPQRGSTDTQYF. In nucleotides, the CDR3 is TGCGCCAGCAGACCCCAGCGGGGGAGCACAGATACGCAGTATTTT.

V usage is TRBV13 and J usage is TRBJ1-1; 7 nucleotides line up with TRBD1. The germline CDR1 and CDR2 sequences are PRHDT and FYEKMQ (reference sequence). CDR3 length: 13 amino acids. The V and J ends lost 3 bases and 11 bases, in that order; junction bases with no gene match: 9. DNA for the CDR3: TGTGCCAGCAGCTTCCGGGGGTCCAGGGGGGCTTTCTTT. Translated, it gives CASSFRGSRGAFF.

V gene TRBV10-3 combines with J gene TRBJ1-5; D remains ambiguous. Trimming pared 4 bases from V and 5 bases from J, leaving 6 bases between. This CDR3 is built from 12 residues. From germline, CDR1 is ENHRY and CDR2 SYGVKD. CDR3 sequence (DNA): TGTGCCATCAGTGGGGGAGATCAGCCCCAGCATTTT. This translates into CAISGGDQPQHF.

This clone has a single count. The V gene is TRBV27, the J gene TRBJ2-3; 9 nucleotides align to TRBD2. V lost 5 bases and J lost 1; bases outside the gene matches: 7. This CDR3 is 16 amino acids long. CDR1 MNHEY and CDR2 SMNVEV come from the germline V gene (reference sequence). The CDR3 bases are TGTGCCAGCAGTACCCGGATAGCGGGGGGCACAGATACGCAGTATTTT. This encodes CASSTRIAGGTDTQYF.

This chain joins TRBV7-3 and TRBJ2-2; 7 bases are a match to TRBD2. V dropped 3 bases and J dropped 4; count of bases not matched to a gene: 2. Germline lookup yields CDR1 SGHTA and CDR2 FQGTGA. This CDR3 comprises 14 residues. The CDR3 bases are TGTGCCAGCAGCTTCGGGAGGAGCACCGGGGAGCTGTTTTTT. It encodes CASSFGRSTGELFF.

CDR3 coding DNA: TGCGCCAGCATCCGGACAGGGGATAAGAACACTGAAGCTTTCTTT. It encodes CASIRTGDKNTEAFF. The rearrangement links TRBV10-2 to TRBJ1-1; 9 bases agree with TRBD1. Germline CDR1 reads WSHSY; CDR2 reads SAAADI. The CDR3 spans 15 residues. The V segment lost 7 bases and the J segment 1 base; nucleotides outside the gene matches: 7.

This sequence joins TRBV27 and TRBJ2-7, with 10 bases identical to TRBD1. The CDR3 loop spans 15 amino acids. CDR1 is MNHEY and CDR2 is SMNVEV in the germline V gene (reference sequence). V was pared by 3 bases and J by 4 bases, with 6 bases of the junction left unmatched. The CDR3 sequence: CASSFAGTGAYEQYF. CDR3 sequence (DNA): TGTGCCAGCAGTTTCGCCGGGACAGGGGCGTACGAGCAGTACTTC.

This rearrangement joins TRBV30 to TRBJ1-1; 8 nucleotides line up with TRBD1. The V gene's germline CDR1 is GTSNPN and CDR2 SVGIG (reference sequence). V shed 5 bases, J shed 4 bases, and the junction held 3 bases outside the gene matches. The CDR3 has 12 amino acids. CDR3 DNA sequence: TGTGCCTGGGGCAGGGGGCCCACTGAAGCTTTCTTT. Translated: CAWGRGPTEAFF.

This CDR3 is CASSLRQGDGYTF. The DNA for the CDR3 is TGTGCCAGCAGCTTGCGACAGGGAGATGGCTACACCTTC. The chain has TRBV7-3 and TRBJ1-2, with 7 positions matching TRBD1. Germline V lookup: CDR1 SGHTA, CDR2 FQGTGA. With V trimmed by 3 bases and J by 6 bases, 4 bases remained unmatched. CDR3 length equals 13 residues.

The rearrangement links TRBV13 to TRBJ2-7; tentatively, D is TRBD1 (5 bases). The CDR3 covers 15 residues. The ends were cut back, 2 bases at V and 3 bases at J, with 14 bases in the middle. Germline assignment: CDR1 PRHDT and CDR2 FYEKMQ (reference sequence). The CDR3 nucleotides read TGTGCCAGCAGCTTACGGAGTGAAGGGGACTACGAGCAGTACTTC. It specifies CASSLRSEGDYEQYF.

This clone was found a few times. This sequence joins TRBV7-2 and TRBJ1-4; no firm D call. Germline lookup yields CDR1 SGHTA and CDR2 FQGNSA. The CDR3 length is 13 residues. The V end was cut by 1 base, the J end by 7 bases, with 7 bases between. DNA for the CDR3: TGTGCCAGCAGCTTAGTACAGAGTGAAAAACTGTTTTTT. It translates to CASSLVQSEKLFF.

V usage is TRBV14 and J usage is TRBJ2-7, with 9 bases aligning to TRBD1. In germline, CDR1 is SGHDN, CDR2 FVKESK. The trim removed 3 bases at V and 3 bases at J, leaving 6 bases unmatched. The CDR3 has 15 amino acids. CDR3 coding DNA: TGTGCCAGCAGCCAGGAAATGACAGGGGGCTACGAGCAGTACTTC. Amino acid sequence: CASSQEMTGGYEQYF.

V is TRBV5-6 and J is TRBJ1-2; 8 nucleotides line up with TRBD1. The CDR3 contains 14 residues. Trimming took 4 bases from V and 4 from J; bases not matched to a gene: 6. The germline CDR1 and CDR2 sequences are SGHDT and YYEEEE. For the CDR3, the DNA is TGTGCCAGCAGCAGTGACAGGGGCAGCTATGGCTACACCTTC. This codes for CASSSDRGSYGYTF.

This rearrangement joins TRBV2 to TRBJ2-7, with 7 bases matching TRBD1. The germline CDR1 and CDR2 sequences are SNHLY and FYNNEI. The CDR3 contains 14 residues. With 5 bases clipped from V and 2 bases from J, the junction kept 6 bases outside the gene matches. In nucleotides, the CDR3 is TGTGCCAGCAGTTTCGACAGGGTACCCTACGAGCAGTACTTC. Translating gives CASSFDRVPYEQYF.

The chain joins TRBV4-3 to TRBJ1-5; D uncertain. The germline V and J ends were trimmed by 0 bases and 7 bases, with 13 bases remaining between them. CDR3 length: 15 residues. The germline CDR1 and CDR2 sequences are LGHNA and YSLEER. CDR3 bases: TGCGCCAGCAGCCAAGACAGCCTCGCAGGACAGCCCCAGCATTTT. This sequence encodes CASSQDSLAGQPQHF.

The rearrangement joins TRBV11-2 to TRBJ1-3, with D possibly being TRBD1 (5 bases). CDR1 and CDR2 (germline): SGHAT, FQNNGV. CDR3 length: 13 residues. V was cut by 5 bases and J by 4 bases, with 9 bases left in between. CDR3 in amino acids: CASSNDRGNTIYF. Written as DNA, the CDR3 is TGTGCCAGCAGCAACGACAGAGGAAACACCATATATTTT.

V is TRBV4-2 and J is TRBJ2-5, with 10 nucleotides matching TRBD2. Germline assignment: CDR1 LGHNA and CDR2 YNFKEQ. CDR3 length: 17 residues. J was trimmed by 5 bases and V by 1 base; bases with no gene match: 10. The CDR3 loop reads CASSQGLAGARGETQYF. DNA for the CDR3: TGTGCCAGCAGCCAAGGGCTAGCGGGGGCCAGGGGGGAGACCCAGTACTTC.

This chain connects TRBV2 to TRBJ1-4; 7 bases fit TRBD1. V lost 4 bases, J lost 3 bases, and 5 bases stayed unmatched. The CDR3 has 15 amino acids. Germline CDR1 is SNHLY and CDR2 is FYNNEI. In nucleotides, the CDR3 is TGTGCCAGCAGTGGACAGGGTGGAGCTAATGAAAAACTGTTTTTT. It specifies CASSGQGGANEKLFF.

The V gene is TRBV6-5, the J gene TRBJ1-1; TRBD1 matches at 7 bases. The CDR3 has 15 amino acids. Germline V gene sequence: CDR1 MNHEY, CDR2 SVGAGI. J gave up 1 base and V 2 bases, and 4 bases lay outside the gene matches. The CDR3 here is CASSYRGLGNTEAFF. The CDR3 DNA sequence: TGTGCCAGCAGTTACAGGGGGCTTGGGAACACTGAAGCTTTCTTT.

The chain links TRBV6-5 to TRBJ1-3; 7 bases fit TRBD1. This CDR3 region has 15 residues. In germline, CDR1 is MNHEY, CDR2 SVGAGI. V was pared by 6 bases and J by 2 bases, with 7 bases of the junction left unmatched. The CDR3 DNA sequence: TGTGCCAGCAGCCTCGGGACAGAGGCTGGAAACACCATATATTTT. It translates to CASSLGTEAGNTIYF.

This clone has only one observation. The V call is TRBV5-1, the J call TRBJ2-5; TRBD1 aligns across 8 bases. V lost 4 bases, J lost 5 bases, and 7 bases stayed unmatched. Germline V gene data show CDR1 as SGHRS and CDR2 as YFSETQ. The CDR3 is 14 amino acids. The DNA of the CDR3 is TGCGCCAGCAGCGTCAGGGGGCACGATGAGACCCAGTACTTC. This gives the protein CASSVRGHDETQYF. The entire variable domain, with the rest obtained from reference TRBV5-1 and TRBJ2-5, is as follows: KAGVTQTPRYLIKTRGQQVTLSCSPISGHRSVSWYQQTPGQGLQFLFEYFSETQRNKGNFPGRFSGRQFSNSRSEMNVSTLELGDSALYLCASSVRGHDETQYFGPGTRLLVL.

This clone was seen just once. This rearrangement joins TRBV5-1 to TRBJ1-3; D gene ambiguous. This CDR3 has 15 residues. V lost 4 bases and J 3 bases, leaving 14 bases between the germline ends. The germline V gene has CDR1 SGHRS and CDR2 YFSETQ. The chain's CDR3 is CASSGSRVNGNTIYF. The CDR3 coding sequence is TGCGCCAGCAGCGGCTCTCGGGTGAATGGAAACACCATATATTTT.